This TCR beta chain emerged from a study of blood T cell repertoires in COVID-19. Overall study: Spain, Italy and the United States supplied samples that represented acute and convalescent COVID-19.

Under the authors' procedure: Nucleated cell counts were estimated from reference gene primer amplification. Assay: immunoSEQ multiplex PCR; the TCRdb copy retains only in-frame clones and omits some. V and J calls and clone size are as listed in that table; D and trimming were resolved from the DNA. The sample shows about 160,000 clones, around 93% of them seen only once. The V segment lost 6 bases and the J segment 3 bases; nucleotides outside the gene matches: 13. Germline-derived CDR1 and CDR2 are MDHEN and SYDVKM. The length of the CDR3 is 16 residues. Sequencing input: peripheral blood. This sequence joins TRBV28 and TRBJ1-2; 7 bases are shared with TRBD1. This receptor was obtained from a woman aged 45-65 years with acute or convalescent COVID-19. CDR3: CASSRTGVISDYGYTF. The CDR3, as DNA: TGTGCCAGCAGCCGTACAGGGGTTATTAGCGACTATGGCTACACCTTC.